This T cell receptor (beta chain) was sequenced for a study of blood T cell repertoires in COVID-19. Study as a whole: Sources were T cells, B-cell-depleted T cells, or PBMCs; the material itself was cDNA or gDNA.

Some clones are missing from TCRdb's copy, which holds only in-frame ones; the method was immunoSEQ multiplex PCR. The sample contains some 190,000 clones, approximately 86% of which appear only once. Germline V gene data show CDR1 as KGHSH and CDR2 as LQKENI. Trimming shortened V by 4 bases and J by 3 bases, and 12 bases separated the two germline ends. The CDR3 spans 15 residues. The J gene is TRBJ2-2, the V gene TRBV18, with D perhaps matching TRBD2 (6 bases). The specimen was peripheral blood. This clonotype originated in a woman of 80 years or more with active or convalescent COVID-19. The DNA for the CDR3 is TGTGCCAGCTCACGCGGCGGAGGGTACACCGGGGAGCTGTTTTTT. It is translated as CASSRGGGYTGELFF.